Sequencing of this T cell receptor beta chain was carried out in a study of vaccination and CD4 T cells after COVID-19. About the research overall: Each participant was administered two doses of a vaccine, which was either BNT162b2 or mRNA-1273. Cells received overlapping spike peptides from SARS-CoV-2, HCoV-NL63, HCoV-OC43 and HCoV-229E as stimulation.

Overall study results and limits: The study found that a median approximately 90% of reactive clones in convalescent patients appeared only post-vaccination.

V trimming: 5 bases; J trimming: 7 bases; junction bases outside the gene matches: 7. The CDR3 is 14 residues long. Treatment specified: roughly 10-day PBMC culture with coronavirus spike peptide pools or control peptides (ViraFEST assay). Note on this clonotype: As yet, its antigen is unknown.

With the Oncomine TCR Beta short-read assay, DNA from cultured CD4+ T cells was sequenced. Using its own MiXCR run on the PCR reads, TCRdb lists one record per CDR3 protein. The top ten clones hold approximately 4.7% of a sample with 15,000 to 20,000 distinct CDR3 sequences, approximately 58% of them seen once. The V gene is TRBV12-3 or TRBV12-4, the J gene TRBJ2-7, with 11 bases that match TRBD1. The TCR originated in a human donor who had recovered from COVID-19. The material sequenced was CD4+ T cells from blood, cultured in vitro, taken after SARS-CoV-2 vaccination. For the CDR3, the DNA is TGTGCCAGCAGTCCTGGACAGGGGGCACGAGAGCAGTACTTC. Residues: CASSPGQGAREQYF.